The present T cell receptor (beta chain) was sequenced within a study of control samples from healthy donors and cancer patients. From germline, CDR1 is MDHEN and CDR2 SYDVKM. Between the trimmed V and J ends, which lost 4 bases and 11 bases, there was a span of 9 bases. The CDR3 is 12 amino acids. Here immunoSEQ multiplex PCR was the method, and the copy in TCRdb shows in-frame clones only, minus some. The sample carries roughly 89,000 clones, around 91% recorded once. V is TRBV28 and J is TRBJ1-6; weak D call: TRBD1 (6 bases). The clonotype originates from a man aged 50 to 59 in good health. Sample: blood. CDR3 sequence: CASSSTGPPLHF. CDR3 nucleotide sequence: TGTGCCAGCAGTTCTACAGGGCCACCCCTCCACTTT.